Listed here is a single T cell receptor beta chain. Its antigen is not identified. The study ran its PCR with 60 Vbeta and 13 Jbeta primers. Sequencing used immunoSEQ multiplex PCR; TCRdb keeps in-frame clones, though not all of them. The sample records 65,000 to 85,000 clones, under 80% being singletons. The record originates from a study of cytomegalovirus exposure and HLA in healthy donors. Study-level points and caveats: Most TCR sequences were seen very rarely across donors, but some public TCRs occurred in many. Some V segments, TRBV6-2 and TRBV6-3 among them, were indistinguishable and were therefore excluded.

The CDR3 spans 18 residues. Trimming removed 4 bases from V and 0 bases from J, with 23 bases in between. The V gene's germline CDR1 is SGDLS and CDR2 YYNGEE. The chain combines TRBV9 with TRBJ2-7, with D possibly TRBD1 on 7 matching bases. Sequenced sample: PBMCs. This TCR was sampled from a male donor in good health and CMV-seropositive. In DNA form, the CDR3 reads TGTGCCAGCAGCCCGACAGGGACCGGGACTCCAAGCTCCTACGAGCAGTACTTC. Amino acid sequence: CASSPTGTGTPSSYEQYF.